The present T cell receptor beta chain was sequenced within a study of blood T cell repertoires in COVID-19 (dated by TCRdb to 2019 to 2021). Looking at the study overall: Samples from collaborators originated in the United States, Italy and Spain and spanned both the acute and convalescent phases of COVID-19. The prospective study material was composed of cDNA or gDNA derived from T cells, B-cell-depleted T cells, or PBMCs. Subjects who had been exposed to COVID-19, were actively infected with it, or had recovered from it provided the deeply sampled blood TCRbeta repertoires that made up the dataset. A freely available public database, intended as a resource for researchers studying the immune response to SARS-CoV-2, is where the repertoires were released. The samples were drawn from the first 160 participants of the ongoing ImmuneRACE study and from some 1,300 subjects provided by 6 global collaborators. A de-identified subject ID, COVID-19 status, age in years and sex were almost always included in the sample metadata. Where HLA class I and class II types were available, the types were taken from metadata supplied by the sample provider, not from assay-based typing.

The study at large found these results: The amount of clinical and demographic metadata varied by source and participant and was provided uncurated.

The germline V gene supplies CDR1 SGHTA and CDR2 FQGNSA. The cysteine opens and the phenylalanine closes a CDR3 of 15 amino acids. CDR3 DNA only is kept here, 45 bases in frame from base 1. Trimming takes 5 bases off V and 3 bases off J; junction bases not matched to a gene: 6. TCRbeta CDR3 regions were amplified from genomic DNA by means of the immunoSEQ Assay, a bias-controlled multiplex PCR. As for how the authors treated the data: The number of nucleated cells in each sample was estimated by amplification of reference gene primers within the assay. To quantify the absolute abundance of each unique TCRbeta CDR3 rearrangement, sequence reads were collapsed and filtered. Productive Simpson clonality was computed per sample as the square root of Simpson's diversity index over productive rearrangements. TCRdb retrieved this table from immuneACCESS and kept in-frame rearrangements only. Not all clones are present; in checked studies, unresolved V genes account for under half, and no reason is known for the remainder. V and J calls and clone size come straight from that table; D and trimming were deduced from the DNA. The sample yields about 160,000 clones; approximately 92% were counted once. Under 5% of the sample is taken by the ten largest.

The collaborating institutions used their own protocols to collect whole blood in K2EDTA tubes. For TCRbeta analysis, collaborator samples were shipped as frozen whole blood, as isolated PBMCs, or as DNA extracted from either sample type. Of note for this clone: The antigen it binds to is not known. No quality values exist for individual bases; no much larger clone is one base distant.

This TCR was sampled from a woman in her forties or fifties with acute or convalescent COVID-19. Sequenced sample: peripheral blood. The chain joins TRBV7-2 to TRBJ2-1; TRBD2 matches 8 bases in the middle. The nucleotides read TGTGCCAGCAGCGCGAGCGGGAGTGGCTACAATGAGCAGTTCTTC. It translates to CASSASGSGYNEQFF.